A selection of T cell receptor beta chains follows, all from one sample in a study of blood T cell repertoires in COVID-19. The table came from immunoSEQ multiplex PCR; TCRdb's copy has only in-frame clones and leaves some out. The profile shows about 58,000 clones, about 88% of them singletons. Sample: peripheral blood. The receptors derive from a woman aged 55-70 years with active COVID-19. Both conserved end residues are part of each CDR3. The D gene is left open where the match is weak. For some rows the clone size is stated as once, few or many, or as a class when expanded; others skip it.

V,J,D,size,CDR3,DNA
TRBV6-1,TRBJ1-2,.,many,CASSEALRGHNYGYTF,TGTGCCAGCAGTGAAGCGCTTCGGGGTCACAACTATGGCTACACCTTC
TRBV6-5,TRBJ2-7,.,.,CASSYQNSYEQYF,TGTGCCAGCAGTTACCAGAATTCCTACGAGCAGTACTTC
TRBV5-1,TRBJ2-1,TRBD2,.,CASSFSGGSYNEQFF,TGCGCCAGCAGCTTTAGCGGGGGTTCCTACAATGAGCAGTTCTTC
TRBV5-1,TRBJ1-2,.,.,CASSETESGGYTF,TGCGCCAGCAGCGAAACAGAGTCCGGTGGCTACACCTTC
TRBV6-6,TRBJ2-5,TRBD1,.,CASSYELSGGRETQYF,TGTGCCAGCAGTTACGAATTATCAGGGGGCCGGGAGACCCAGTACTTC
TRBV5-1,TRBJ2-5,TRBD2,.,CASSPSGGAKETQYF,TGCGCCAGCAGCCCTAGCGGGGGGGCTAAAGAGACCCAGTACTTC
TRBV9,TRBJ2-7,.,medium-sized,CASSVTTSSYEQYF,TGTGCCAGCAGCGTTACCACAAGCTCCTACGAGCAGTACTTC
TRBV27,TRBJ2-1,TRBD2,.,CASTLLGLAGGEQFF,TGTGCCAGCACCTTACTGGGACTAGCGGGGGGGGAGCAGTTCTTC
TRBV16,TRBJ2-7,.,.,CASSQSQANEQYF,TGTGCCAGCAGCCAATCACAGGCTAACGAGCAGTACTTC
TRBV11-2,TRBJ2-5,TRBD2,.,CASSLRAGGARYF,TGTGCCAGCAGCCTAAGGGCGGGGGGTGCTAGATACTTC